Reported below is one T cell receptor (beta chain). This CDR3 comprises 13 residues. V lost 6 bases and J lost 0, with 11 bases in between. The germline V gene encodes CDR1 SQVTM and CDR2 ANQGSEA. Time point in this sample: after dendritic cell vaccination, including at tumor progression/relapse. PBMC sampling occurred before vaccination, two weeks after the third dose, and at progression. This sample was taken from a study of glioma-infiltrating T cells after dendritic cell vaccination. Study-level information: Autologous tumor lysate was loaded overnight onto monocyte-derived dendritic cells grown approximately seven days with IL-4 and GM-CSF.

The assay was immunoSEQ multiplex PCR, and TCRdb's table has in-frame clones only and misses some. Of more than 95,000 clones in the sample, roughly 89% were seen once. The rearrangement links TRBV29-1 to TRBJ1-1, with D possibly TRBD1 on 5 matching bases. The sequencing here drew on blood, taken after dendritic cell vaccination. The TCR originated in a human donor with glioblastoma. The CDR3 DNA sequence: TGCAGCGTCCAGGGCGCCCTGAACACTGAAGCTTTCTTT. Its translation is CSVQGALNTEAFF.